The next 17 T cell receptor beta chains were all read from a single sample in a study of cytomegalovirus exposure and HLA in healthy donors (dated by TCRdb to between 2016 and 2019). Receptor libraries were prepared by the immunoSEQ multiplex PCR assay. For the multiplex PCR, a mixture combining 60 forward primers for TCR Vbeta segments and 13 reverse primers for TCR Jbeta segments was used. Here the immuneACCESS table is served through TCRdb, limited to in-frame sequences with V and J called. Missing clones are a known gap in these copies; in checked studies unresolved V genes cover under half, and the rest lacks a known reason. Present in this sample are more than 65,000 clones, 60% to 75% of which were seen just once. The biggest ten clones account for roughly 10% of the sample. Material for sequencing was PBMCs. The receptor set was obtained from a woman aged 55-75 years in good health and CMV-seropositive.

CDR3 protein: CASSSTGLQETQYF. CDR3 bases: TGCGCCAGCAGCTCGACAGGGCTCCAAGAGACCCAGTACTTC. V usage is TRBV5-1 and J usage is TRBJ2-5, with 7 positions matching TRBD1. From germline, CDR1 is SGHRS and CDR2 YFSETQ. V shed 3 bases and J 1 base; nucleotides not matched to a gene: 3. This CDR3 is built from 14 residues.

The rearrangement joins TRBV7-9 to TRBJ2-7; 7 nucleotides agree with TRBD2. With 5 bases clipped from V and 6 bases from J, the junction kept 7 bases outside the gene matches. The CDR3 covers 13 residues. CDR1 is SEHNR, CDR2 FQNEAQ, per germline (reference sequence). The DNA of the CDR3 is TGTGCCAGCAGCCCCCGGGGGGTAGGCGAGCAGTACTTC. Protein sequence: CASSPRGVGEQYF.

The genes are TRBV25-1 and TRBJ1-6, with 10 bases lining up with TRBD1. V dropped 8 bases and J dropped 7; count of bases not matched to a gene: 5. CDR3 size: 14 residues. Germline V gene lookup returns CDR1 MGHDK and CDR2 SYGVNS. DNA for the CDR3: TGTGCCAGCCGGGTGGGACAGGGGAATTCACCCCTCCACTTT. Protein sequence: CASRVGQGNSPLHF.

As for this clone: Different DNA sequences within this sample yield the same CDR3. This chain uses TRBV6-1 with TRBJ1-6; D uncertain. The CDR3 runs to 12 residues. Per the germline V gene, CDR1 is MNHNS and CDR2 is SASEGT. Trimming cost V 6 bases and J 15 bases, with 15 bases left between them. This CDR3 reads CASRYTNSHLHF. The DNA of the CDR3 is TGTGCCAGCAGATATACTAATTCGCACCTCCACTTT.

The chain uses TRBV9 and TRBJ1-5; no firm D call. The V end lost 0 bases, the J end lost 3 bases, and 7 bases lay between the germline ends. Germline-derived CDR1 and CDR2 are SGDLS and YYNGEE. CDR3 length: 14 residues. DNA of the CDR3: TGTGCCAGCAGCGTAGACAGTGCCAATCAGCCCCAGCATTTT. Protein product: CASSVDSANQPQHF. Using reference TRBV9 and TRBJ1-5 for the parts outside the CDR3, the full variable domain is DSGVTQTPKHLITATGQRVTLRCSPRSGDLSVYWYQQSLDQGLQFLIQYYNGEERAKGNILERFSAQQFPDLHSELNLSSLELGDSALYFCASSVDSANQPQHFGDGTRLSIL.

This chain joins TRBV19 and TRBJ2-3; perhaps TRBD2 as D (6 bases). The CDR3 consists of 14 residues. Germline CDR1 reads LNHDA; CDR2 reads SQIVND (reference sequence). V lost 5 bases, J lost 0 bases, and 9 bases lay in between. CDR3 sequence reads: CASSVGTSTDTQYF. CDR3 nucleotides: TGTGCCAGTAGTGTCGGGACTAGCACAGATACGCAGTATTTT.

This chain connects TRBV7-6 to TRBJ1-2; D possibly corresponds to TRBD1 (6 bases). The CDR3 covers 13 residues. The V and J ends lost 0 bases and 9 bases respectively, with 11 bases between them. In germline, CDR1 is SGHVS, CDR2 FNYEAQ. CDR3 bases: TGTGCCAGCAGCTTAGCGGCAGGGGATCGCTACACCTTC. The encoded protein is CASSLAAGDRYTF.

The rearrangement joins TRBV6-5 to TRBJ1-1; D remains unclear. This CDR3 has 13 residues. Deletions cut 6 bases from V and 7 bases from J, with 15 bases between. Germline CDR1 MNHEY, CDR2 SVGAGI. CDR3 bases: TGTGCCAGCAGAGAGACCAAGGCGGGTGAAGCTTTCTTT. This gives the protein CASRETKAGEAFF.

CDR3 bases: TGTGCCAGCAGCTTGACGGGACAGGCTTCCTACGAGCAGTACTTC. This codes for CASSLTGQASYEQYF. The chain employs TRBV5-4 and TRBJ2-5; 8 nucleotides agree with TRBD1. The end of the DNA aligns better with TRBJ2-7, so the J call may be wrong. CDR3 length: 15 amino acids. The V gene's germline CDR1 is SGHNT and CDR2 YYREEE (reference sequence).

The rearrangement joins TRBV2 to TRBJ1-2, with unresolved D. CDR1 SNHLY and CDR2 FYNNEI come from the germline V gene. The CDR3 spans 12 residues. V was trimmed by 7 bases and J by 1 base, leaving 7 bases between them. CDR3 residues: CASNDGNYGYTF. The DNA of the CDR3 is TGTGCCAGCAATGACGGTAACTATGGCTACACCTTC.

The rearrangement links TRBV5-6 to TRBJ2-2, with D unresolved. The CDR3 consists of 18 residues. V lost 2 bases and J 1 base, leaving 18 bases between the germline ends. Germline V CDR1 and CDR2: SGHDT, YYEEEE. This CDR3 is CASSFERYLVLNTGELFF. CDR3 sequence (DNA): TGTGCCAGCAGCTTCGAGAGGTATTTAGTTTTGAACACCGGGGAGCTGTTTTTT. Together with reference TRBV5-6 and TRBJ2-2, the CDR3 gives the full variable domain: DAGVTQSPTHLIKTRGQQVTLRCSPKSGHDTVSWYQQALGQGPQFIFQYYEEEERQRGNFPDRFSGHQFPNYSSELNVNALLLGDSALYLCASSFERYLVLNTGELFFGEGSRLTVL.

This clone was picked up one time. The chain recombines TRBV5-1 with TRBJ2-3; D may be TRBD2 (6 bases). CDR3 length equals 14 residues. Germline CDR1 reads SGHRS; CDR2 reads YFSETQ. Trimming removed 5 bases at V and 3 bases at J, with 13 bases between. CDR3 loop: CASRRGIETDTQYF. CDR3 in DNA: TGCGCCAGCAGGCGCGGGATAGAGACAGATACGCAGTATTTT. The entire variable domain, with the rest obtained from reference TRBV5-1 and TRBJ2-3, is as follows: KAGVTQTPRYLIKTRGQQVTLSCSPISGHRSVSWYQQTPGQGLQFLFEYFSETQRNKGNFPGRFSGRQFSNSRSEMNVSTLELGDSALYLCASRRGIETDTQYFGPGTRLTVL.

V is TRBV9 and J is TRBJ1-2; TRBD1 matches 9 bases. Trimming removed 0 bases from V and 4 bases from J; junction bases left unmatched: 4. The length of the CDR3 is 15 residues. The V gene's germline CDR1 is SGDLS and CDR2 YYNGEE. The DNA for the CDR3 is TGTGCCAGCAGCGTAGGGGGGACAGGGCGCTATGGCTACACCTTC. This encodes CASSVGGTGRYGYTF.

This chain connects TRBV5-6 to TRBJ2-3; 13 bases line up with TRBD2. The CDR3 sequence is 16 residues long. Trimming took 4 bases from V and 5 from J; bases not matched to a gene: 7. The germline V gene has CDR1 SGHDT and CDR2 YYEEEE. The CDR3 here is CASSASRLAGGDTQYF. CDR3 nucleotides: TGTGCCAGCAGCGCGAGCAGACTAGCGGGGGGAGATACGCAGTATTTT.

The V and J genes are TRBV6-1 and TRBJ1-1, with 8 bases fitting TRBD1. The CDR3 covers 15 residues. The junction had 8 bases not matched to a gene; V was cut back by 2 bases and J by 6 bases. Looked up from germline, CDR1 is MNHNS and CDR2 is SASEGT. CDR3 amino acids: CASSEFGRGPAEAFF. In nucleotides, the CDR3 is TGTGCCAGCAGTGAATTTGGCAGGGGGCCTGCTGAAGCTTTCTTT.

V gene TRBV2 combines with J gene TRBJ1-6; D is ambiguous. The CDR3 runs 13 residues. Per the germline V gene, CDR1 is SNHLY and CDR2 is FYNNEI. The ends were cut back, 6 bases at V and 7 bases at J, with 10 bases in the middle. CDR3 loop: CASRRLWNSPLHF. CDR3 sequence (DNA): TGTGCCAGCAGAAGACTGTGGAATTCACCCCTCCACTTT.

This chain connects TRBV11-2 to TRBJ1-2, with 8 bases lining up with TRBD1. Germline lookup yields CDR1 SGHAT and CDR2 FQNNGV. With 1 base clipped from V and 6 bases from J, the junction kept 4 bases outside the gene matches. This CDR3 is 14 amino acids long. The CDR3 loop is CASSLVAGGDGYTF. Written as DNA, the CDR3 is TGTGCCAGCAGCTTAGTTGCAGGGGGCGATGGCTACACCTTC.